The 30 T cell receptor beta chains below all came from one sample that was sequenced in a study of T cell repertoires in cytomegalovirus infection. TCRdb processed the reads anew with MiXCR; each CDR3 protein has one entry. The sample consists of under 95,000 distinct CDR3 sequences, approximately 45% of them appearing once. No antigen is known for these receptors. Here the sequenced sample was CD8+ T cells from cultured PBMCs, taken from culture after CMV antigen stimulation. The receptors come from a human donor in good health (CMV status not recorded). Some clones in this sample may be carry-over from other donors' samples.

The V and J genes are TRBV27 and TRBJ2-1; 13 positions agree with TRBD2. Germline CDR1 and CDR2: MNHEY and SMNVEV (reference sequence). Unmatched junction bases numbered 3, after V lost 6 bases and J lost 7 bases. There are 14 residues in the CDR3. The CDR3 loop is CASRLAGGRNEQFF. CDR3 bases: TGTGCCAGCAGACTAGCGGGGGGGCGGAATGAGCAGTTCTTC.

A few counts support this clonotype. This chain connects TRBV7-9 to TRBJ2-7; TRBD2 aligns across 12 bases. The CDR3 totals 17 residues. Unmatched junction bases numbered 12, after V lost 6 bases and J lost 3 bases. Germline-derived CDR1 and CDR2 are SEHNR and FQNEAQ (reference sequence). The CDR3 DNA follows: TGTGCCAGCAGTCCTCCCGTGGCTAGCGGGAGGGGCTACGAGCAGTACTTC. Amino acids: CASSPPVASGRGYEQYF.

The CDR3 protein is CASRGWGRRHEQYF. The DNA for the CDR3 is TGTGCCAGCAGGGGTTGGGGCAGGCGCCACGAGCAGTACTTC. This chain joins TRBV2 and TRBJ2-7; TRBD1 might be the D (5 bases). In germline, CDR1 is SNHLY, CDR2 FYNNEI. The V end lost 6 bases, the J end lost 5 bases, and 17 bases lay between the germline ends. The CDR3 runs to 14 residues. The full variable domain, in which reference TRBV2 and TRBJ2-7 provide the parts outside the CDR3, is EPEVTQTPSHQVTQMGQEVILRCVPISNHLYFYWYRQILGQKVEFLVSFYNNEISEKSEIFDDQFSVERPDGSNFTLKIRSTKLEDSAMYFCASRGWGRRHEQYFGPGTRLTVT.

This clonotype has a handful of counts. The chain couples TRBV15 to TRBJ2-7; D remains unclear. This CDR3 region has 14 residues. Trimming removed 4 bases from V and 3 bases from J, with 13 bases in between. The germline gives CDR1 LNHNV, CDR2 YYDKDF (reference sequence). The CDR3 DNA sequence: TGTGCCACCAGCACCGAAAATAGTCACTACGAGCAGTACTTC. Translation gives CATSTENSHYEQYF.

This clonotype came up a few times. V and J are TRBV4-1 and TRBJ2-7; D possibly uses TRBD1 or TRBD2 (6 bases each). Germline assignment: CDR1 MGHRA and CDR2 YSYEKL. Trimming left V 1 base short and J 6 bases short, with 13 bases between. The CDR3 spans 14 residues. Here the CDR3 reads CASSQGQGRTEQYF. CDR3 nucleotide sequence: TGCGCCAGCAGCCAAGGTCAGGGGAGGACCGAGCAGTACTTC.

The chain uses TRBV20-1 and TRBJ1-5; D is uncertain. The V gene lost 4 bases and the J gene lost 2 bases, with 6 bases spanning the gap. The V gene's germline CDR1 is DFQATT and CDR2 SNEGSKA (reference sequence). The CDR3 sequence is 12 residues long. The CDR3 DNA is TGCAGTGCTAACGAGGGCAATCAGCCCCAGCATTTT. Translation gives CSANEGNQPQHF.

There are a few counts of this clonotype. The genes are TRBV3-1 and TRBJ2-1, with a possible D match to TRBD2 (7 bases). V lost 0 bases and J 5 bases, leaving 14 bases between the germline ends. Per germline, CDR1 LGHDT and CDR2 YNNKEL (reference sequence). This CDR3 is built from 16 residues. Here the CDR3 DNA reads TGTGCCAGCAGCCAAGAACGGGGGGCCTTAAACAATGAGCAGTTCTTC. Its protein product is CASSQERGALNNEQFF.

V usage is TRBV6-1 and J usage is TRBJ1-1; D might be TRBD1 (5 bases). This CDR3 is 14 amino acids long. Trimming pared 0 bases from V and 8 bases from J, leaving 13 bases between. CDR1 is MNHNS and CDR2 is SASEGT in the germline V gene. This CDR3 is CASSEAGGGREAFF. The CDR3 DNA sequence: TGTGCCAGCAGTGAAGCCGGGGGTGGGAGGGAAGCTTTCTTT.

The chain combines TRBV10-2 with TRBJ1-1; tentative D call: TRBD1 (5 bases). CDR3 length: 13 amino acids. Trimming removed 7 bases from V and 4 bases from J, with 13 bases in between. The V gene's germline CDR1 is WSHSY and CDR2 SAAADI. CDR3 protein: CASKRGEITEAFF. CDR3 in DNA: TGCGCCAGCAAGAGGGGCGAAATCACTGAAGCTTTCTTT.

This clonotype turned up a few times. The chain recombines TRBV10-3 with TRBJ1-1; no clear D gene. Trimming stripped 0 bases from V and 0 bases from J, with 5 bases between. Germline CDR1 is ENHRY and CDR2 is SYGVKD. The CDR3 has 14 amino acids. The CDR3 sequence: CAISESDLNTEAFF. CDR3 DNA sequence: TGTGCCATCAGTGAGTCAGATTTGAACACTGAAGCTTTCTTT.

This rearrangement joins TRBV7-3 to TRBJ2-1; TRBD2 matches at 10 bases. The CDR3 sequence is 15 residues long. Germline lookup yields CDR1 SGHTA and CDR2 FQGTGA. V shed 2 bases and J 5 bases; nucleotides not matched to a gene: 3. This CDR3 reads CASSLGGLAHNEQFF. CDR3 in DNA: TGTGCCAGCAGCTTAGGGGGACTAGCGCACAATGAGCAGTTCTTC.

The chain uses TRBV6-5 and TRBJ1-4, with 9 bases lining up with TRBD1. The CDR3 spans 21 residues. Per germline, CDR1 MNHEY and CDR2 SVGAGI. With V trimmed by 0 bases and J by 0 bases, 14 bases remained unmatched. The CDR3 DNA is TGTGCCAGCAGTTACTCGATCCCCCGTCGAAGGACAGGGGCAACTAATGAAAAACTGTTTTTT. It is translated as CASSYSIPRRRTGATNEKLFF.

This clonotype was seen a handful of times. This rearrangement joins TRBV7-3 to TRBJ2-1; 11 bases match TRBD2. This CDR3 has 15 amino acids. Losses at the gene ends were 6 bases for V and 4 bases for J; bases not matched to a gene: 5. Germline CDR1 and CDR2: SGHTA and FQGTGA. This chain's CDR3 is CASRSTSGGYNEQFF. CDR3 DNA sequence: TGTGCCAGCAGATCAACTAGCGGGGGTTACAATGAGCAGTTCTTC.

This clonotype was detected many times. The V call is TRBV14, the J call TRBJ2-3; D remains unclear. CDR1 SGHDN and CDR2 FVKESK come from the germline V gene. This CDR3 spans 14 amino acids. V lost 0 bases, J lost 3 bases, and 7 bases lay in between. The DNA for the CDR3 is TGTGCCAGCAGCCAAGAGGGTAGGACAGATACGCAGTATTTT. Protein sequence: CASSQEGRTDTQYF.

J is TRBJ2-1 and V is TRBV7-3, with D unclear. Trimming pared 5 bases from V and 3 bases from J, leaving 17 bases between. The CDR3 length is 16 residues. The V gene's germline CDR1 is SGHTA and CDR2 FQGTGA. In DNA form, the CDR3 reads TGTGCCAGCAGCCCCCGGACCCAAAAGCGCTACAATGAGCAGTTCTTC. This sequence encodes CASSPRTQKRYNEQFF.

CDR3 sequence: CASSYGGEQFF. CDR3 coding DNA: TGTGCCAGCAGTTACGGAGGAGAGCAGTTCTTC. This rearrangement joins TRBV27 to TRBJ2-1; D perhaps matches TRBD2 (5 bases). The CDR3 is 11 residues long. Germline assignment: CDR1 MNHEY and CDR2 SMNVEV (reference sequence). V lost 4 bases and J lost 10, with 8 bases in between.

There are a few counts of this clonotype. The junction differs from germline at one of its ends, possibly a read error. This chain connects TRBV4-1 to TRBJ1-2; 9 bases map to TRBD1. The CDR3 loop spans 15 amino acids. Per germline, CDR1 MGHRA and CDR2 YSYEKL. The CDR3: CASSQQGAPRYGYTF. The CDR3 DNA sequence: TGTGCCAGCAGCCAACAGGGGGCGCCCCGTTATGGCTACACCTTC.

Notes on this clonotype: One end of the junction does not line up with germline, which may come from a read error. V is TRBV4-1 and J is TRBJ1-1, with TRBD1 matching 8 bases. The germline CDR1 and CDR2 sequences are MGHRA and YSYEKL. CDR3 length: 15 residues. The CDR3 region is CAGSPDRAKNTEAFF. The DNA of the CDR3 is TGCGCCGGCAGCCCGGACAGGGCCAAGAACACTGAAGCTTTCTTT.

This clonotype has a handful of counts. The chain couples TRBV15 to TRBJ2-1; 7 bases fit TRBD2. This CDR3 has 17 residues. CDR1 and CDR2 from the germline V gene are LNHNV and YYDKDF (reference sequence). V gave up 3 bases and J gave up 0 bases; unmatched junction bases: 8. The CDR3 is CATSSDPGLVSYNEQFF. CDR3 bases: TGTGCCACCAGCAGTGACCCCGGACTAGTCTCCTACAATGAGCAGTTCTTC.

The rearrangement joins TRBV15 to TRBJ2-2; 7 bases match TRBD2. The trim removed 9 bases at V and 3 bases at J, leaving 16 bases unmatched. The CDR3 spans 17 residues. CDR1 LNHNV and CDR2 YYDKDF come from the germline V gene (reference sequence). The DNA of the CDR3 is TGTGCCACTGCAGCGGGGCAGGAGTACCGTGACACCGGGGAGCTGTTTTTT. Amino acids: CATAAGQEYRDTGELFF.

CDR3 sequence: CASSLVQSSYNSPLHF. CDR3 sequence (DNA): TGTGCCAGCAGTTTAGTACAGAGCTCCTATAATTCACCCCTCCACTTT. This sequence joins TRBV28 and TRBJ1-6; D call uncertain. The V and J ends lost 2 bases and 0 bases respectively, with 8 bases between them. Germline V gene sequence: CDR1 MDHEN, CDR2 SYDVKM. This CDR3 is 16 amino acids long.

This clonotype appeared a single time. The rearrangement links TRBV6-5 to TRBJ2-3; the D is unclear. V gave up 8 bases and J gave up 3 bases, with 12 bases separating them. CDR1 and CDR2 from the germline V gene are MNHEY and SVGAGI. CDR3 length: 13 residues. CDR3 nucleotides: TGTGCCAGCTACCGGTCCCGGACAGATACGCAGTATTTT. Protein product: CASYRSRTDTQYF.

J is TRBJ1-1 and V is TRBV30; D is perhaps TRBD1 (6 bases). Trimming shortened V by 8 bases and J by 2 bases, and 21 bases separated the two germline ends. This CDR3 has 15 amino acids. Germline V lookup: CDR1 GTSNPN, CDR2 SVGIG (reference sequence). The chain's CDR3 is CASLRKGQRNTEAFF. The CDR3 DNA reads TGTGCCAGTCTAAGGAAAGGACAGAGAAACACTGAAGCTTTCTTT.

The J gene is TRBJ2-7, the V gene TRBV12-3 or TRBV12-4, with TRBD1 matching 8 bases. J gave up 7 bases and V 7 bases, and 9 bases lay outside the gene matches. This CDR3 contains 13 residues. The CDR3 region is CASTTSTGVEQYF. The CDR3 DNA sequence: TGTGCCAGCACCACTTCGACAGGGGTAGAGCAGTACTTC.

CDR3 protein: CASSPGGQPQHF. As DNA, the CDR3 is TGTGCCAGCAGCCCGGGGGGTCAGCCCCAGCATTTT. The gene calls are TRBV7-8 and TRBJ1-5, with a tentative D call TRBD1 (5 bases). The length of the CDR3 is 12 residues. Trimming left V 5 bases short and J 6 bases short, with 8 bases between. Germline V lookup: CDR1 SGHVS, CDR2 FQNEAQ. Combining the CDR3 with reference TRBV7-8 and TRBJ1-5 gives the whole variable domain GAGVSQSPRYKVAKRGQDVALRCDPISGHVSLFWYQQALGQGPEFLTYFQNEAQLDKSGLPSDRFFAERPEGSVSTLKIQRTQQEDSAVYLCASSPGGQPQHFGDGTRLSIL.

This clonotype appeared a single time. The chain has TRBV27 and TRBJ1-5; D is undetermined. The V gene's germline CDR1 is MNHEY and CDR2 SMNVEV (reference sequence). The CDR3 extends over 14 amino acids. Trimming removed 3 bases from V and 4 bases from J, with 10 bases in between. The CDR3, as DNA: TGTGCCAGCAGTTTGGTCGGAGTGAATCAGCCCCAGCATTTT. Its translation: CASSLVGVNQPQHF.

This chain joins TRBV9 and TRBJ2-5; 12 nucleotides align to TRBD2. This CDR3 spans 16 amino acids. CDR1 is SGDLS, CDR2 YYNGEE, per germline. The trim removed 2 bases at V and 4 bases at J, leaving 6 bases unmatched. This CDR3 is CASSVGPLAGGETQYF. CDR3 bases: TGTGCCAGCAGCGTTGGTCCACTAGCGGGAGGAGAGACCCAGTACTTC.

CDR3 coding DNA: TGTGCCACCAGCAGAGATTGGCGTGGGTGGAACACTGAAGCTTTCTTT. This sequence encodes CATSRDWRGWNTEAFF. This rearrangement joins TRBV15 to TRBJ1-1; D call uncertain. CDR3 length: 16 amino acids. V lost 0 bases and J lost 1, with 12 bases in between. CDR1 is LNHNV and CDR2 is YYDKDF in the germline V gene (reference sequence).

The CDR3 spells CSVDPLGGLGTEAFF. The CDR3 nucleotides read TGCAGCGTTGATCCGTTAGGGGGTTTGGGCACTGAAGCTTTCTTT. J is TRBJ1-1 and V is TRBV29-1, with D maybe TRBD1 (6 bases). The CDR3 length is 15 residues. Trimming removed 3 bases from V and 4 bases from J, with 18 bases in between. Germline lookup yields CDR1 SQVTM and CDR2 ANQGSEA.

The table lists this clonotype with many counts. The rearrangement links TRBV7-8 to TRBJ1-5; 7 bases map to TRBD1. The germline gives CDR1 SGHVS, CDR2 FQNEAQ. CDR3 length: 14 amino acids. Unmatched junction bases numbered 7, after V lost 5 bases and J lost 6 bases. Written as DNA, the CDR3 is TGTGCCAGCAGCCCTAACAGGGGCGCTCAGCCCCAGCATTTT. It is translated as CASSPNRGAQPQHF.